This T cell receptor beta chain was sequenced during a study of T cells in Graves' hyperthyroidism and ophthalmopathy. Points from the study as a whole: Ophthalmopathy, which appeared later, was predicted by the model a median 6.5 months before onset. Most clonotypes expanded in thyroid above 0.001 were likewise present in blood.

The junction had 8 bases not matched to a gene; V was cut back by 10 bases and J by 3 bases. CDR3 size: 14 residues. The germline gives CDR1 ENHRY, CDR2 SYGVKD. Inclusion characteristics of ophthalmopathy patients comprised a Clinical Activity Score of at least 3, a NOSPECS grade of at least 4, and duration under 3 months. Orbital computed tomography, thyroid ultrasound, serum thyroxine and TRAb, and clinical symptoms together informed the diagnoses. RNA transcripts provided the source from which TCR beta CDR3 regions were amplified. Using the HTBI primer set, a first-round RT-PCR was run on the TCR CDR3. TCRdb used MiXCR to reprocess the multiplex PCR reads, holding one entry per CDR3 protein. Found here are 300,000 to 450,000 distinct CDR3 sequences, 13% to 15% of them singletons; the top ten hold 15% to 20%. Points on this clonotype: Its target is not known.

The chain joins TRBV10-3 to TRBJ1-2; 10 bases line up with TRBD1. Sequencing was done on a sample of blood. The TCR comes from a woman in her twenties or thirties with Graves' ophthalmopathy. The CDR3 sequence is CATKSGTGDYGYTF. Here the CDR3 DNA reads TGTGCCACGAAATCCGGGACAGGGGACTATGGCTACACCTTC.